This paragraph reports one TCR beta chain. Its target antigen remains unknown. There are no base qualities to consult, and no much larger clone falls within one base. These data belong to a study of blood T cells in healthy people across ages (dated by TCRdb to about 2015). Turning to the overall study: In model experiments, roughly one uniquely barcoded TCR beta cDNA molecule per two T cells was captured by template switching. The donors were split into four age groups: young (average about 15 years), middle-aged (nearly 40), aged (62) and long-lived (roughly 77). The study measured age-related changes in TCR beta repertoire diversity using deep sequencing normalized with unique cDNA molecular identifiers. Using the same blood draw, the study looked at two additional independent replicas of 1 million unique cDNA reads for two donors, one aged 18 to 30 and the other aged 80 or older.

Receptors were amplified or captured by 5' RACE. The data were produced on an Illumina HiSeq 2500. The second PCR ran for roughly 7 to 12 cycles and used a J-beta primer mix along with a sample-barcoded 5' primer. Each TCR beta cDNA molecule received a unique molecular identifier from a template-switch 5' adaptor carrying 12 random nucleotides. Each sample yielded at least 2.5 million CDR3-containing paired-end reads. First-strand cDNA synthesis was performed from all RNA using the Mint cDNA synthesis kit, with priming by a TRBC-specific oligonucleotide. Following uracil-DNA glycosylase treatment, a first 18-cycle PCR with universal primers M1SS and BC2_uni_R was performed on all cDNA. The paper's data handling went like this. Each sample was normalized by randomly selecting 1 million high-quality reads, each carrying a distinct molecular identifier. Reads with shared molecular identifiers were discarded instead of being binned into consensus sequences. MiTCR, with a Q25 quality threshold and the strictest error-elimination algorithm, was used for CDR3 identification, clonotype clustering and error correction. A nonparametric unseen species model with Euler transformation was used to estimate a lower bound on total TCR beta diversity. In-frame beta chains were kept once TCRdb had trimmed the public reads at Q25 with fastp and called clones with MiXCR. When rows share a CDR3 protein, they turn into one entry using the most common DNA and genes. TCRdb's processing, not the study's, gives the V and J calls here. This sample lists about 760,000 distinct CDR3 sequences; 25% were detected once. The ten largest clones capture more than 8.5% of the sample.

General study outcomes and caveats: There was a strong correlation between observed TCR beta diversity and the percentage of naive T cells measured by flow cytometry. Estimates of total diversity from one million sequenced T cells were regarded as lower bounds and underestimates. Because donor CMV infection status was unknown, age-related changes in expanded clonotypes were potentially confounded. Bulk unsorted PBMC profiling prevented conclusive comparison of naive and antigen-experienced compartments. The long-lived group showed more naive CD4+ T cells, fewer expanded clones and increased TCR diversity than the aged group, suggesting age selection. As age increased, observed TCR beta diversity per million T cells dropped in a roughly linear way, and a significant reduction was already evident by age around 41.

After removal of 3 bases from V and 4 bases from J, the junction retains 7 bases not matched to a gene. Reading from cysteine to phenylalanine, the CDR3 counts 15 amino acids. Solely the CDR3 DNA is kept, with 45 bases framed from the first base. Systemically healthy Caucasian individuals from Russia, 39 in total and aged about 6 to 95 years, were included as donors. Roughly 9.5 milliliters of peripheral blood were drawn from each donor into EDTA-treated Vacutainer tubes. Ficoll-Paque density-gradient centrifugation was used to isolate PBMCs, with at least 7 million per sample. Total RNA, at least 5 micrograms per sample, was extracted from PBMCs with Trizol reagent. For every donor, flow cytometry on a PBMC aliquot measured the percentage of naive CD45RAhigh/CD27high T cells. This same sample was also taken into another study, of T cells of mothers and their children. As described in the second report: Donors were nine systemically healthy Caucasian individuals: three mothers and their six children. cDNA synthesis used all of the extracted RNA, with 1.5 ug of RNA in each 15 ul reaction. In the second PCR, sample barcodes and 2-4 random nucleotides were introduced via the M1S primer. Over 9.5 million TCR beta CDR3 reads were obtained for each mother, and 2.5 million to 3.5 million reads were obtained for each child. Thymic selection similarly shapes TCR recombination output in related and unrelated pairs, with minor effect from inherited differences. Related mother-child pairs always showed normalized repertoire overlap that was slightly higher than in unrelated mother-child pairs, though the difference was never significant. No persistent microchimeric T cell clones were found, with a detection sensitivity of around 100 clones per million clonotypes. Deep NGS was used in the study to compare the TCR beta repertoires of mothers and children and to look for features that separate related mother-child pairs from unrelated individuals. On average, the children were around 11 +/- 4 years old, while the mothers were approximately 41 +/- 4 years old. After adapters were ligated using NEBNext reagents, the libraries underwent 100+100 nt paired-end sequencing on an Illumina HiSeq 2000. To prevent cross-contamination, the mother and child libraries were prepared a month apart and were sequenced in separate runs. Between roughly 450,000 and 2,000,000 distinct TCR beta clonotypes were identified per donor. Naive TCR beta clonotypes were estimated from low-frequency clonotypes matched to each donor's FACS-determined naive share, without sorting.

The chain employs TRBV12-3 or TRBV12-4 and TRBJ2-3, with 7 central nucleotides matching TRBD2. The TCR comes from a boy younger than 18 in good health. Sequencing was performed on blood. The CDR3 region has the sequence CASSFQVAGSDTQYF. The sequenced DNA is TGTGCCAGCAGTTTTCAGGTAGCGGGTTCAGATACGCAGTATTTT.